This TCR beta chain was found in a study of shared clonotypes between healthy human individuals (dated by TCRdb to about 2020). Regarding the research as a whole: The cohort comprised two women and a few men aged 18 to 49 years. To increase sequencing depth and limit assay-specific biases, TCR repertoire library preparation and sequencing were carried out by different laboratories using diverse techniques. For each donor, CD4 naive and CD4 memory were each run on three plates, CD8 naive on two plates, and CD8 memory on one plate. Leukapheresis yielded between about 0.9 and 10 billion PBMCs per donor. The study deeply sequenced blood TCR repertoires of about 5 healthy adults to estimate repertoire size and the extent of clonotype sharing between individuals.

The research as a whole found: Compared with non-shared clonotypes, the clonotypes found in all four sorted-subset donors had higher generation probabilities. Because the study included only a small number of donors, the genetic and exposure-history diversity represented was limited. Sampling was limited to blood, and TCR repertoires in tissue likely differ from TCR repertoires in blood. Rarefaction of sorted-subset datasets indicated incomplete sequencing despite the large sequencing depth. Naive subsets generally had larger estimated clonotype richness than memory subsets. Across a few donors, approximately 5% of naive CD4, roughly 3.5% of naive CD8, about 2.3% of memory CD4, and approximately 0.4% of memory CD8 clonotypes were shared. Pairwise subsampling led to the expectation that sequencing depth would affect the degree of clonotype sharing among donors.

For this chain, trimming is 0 bases at the V end and 5 bases at the J end, and the number of junction bases without a gene match is 4. For CDR1 and CDR2, the germline V gene (reference sequence) lists SGHNT and YYREEE. The CDR3 covers 16 residues, taking in both the cysteine and the phenylalanine. The retained sequence is limited to the CDR3, 48 bases, with the frame set at the first base. The donors were healthy, HIV-negative adults with no recently reported acute infections or vaccinations. Every donor was a Caucasian adult residing in Nashville, Tennessee, USA. CD4+ T cells were enriched through magnetic negative selection, after which naive cells were positively selected on CD45RA and the remaining negative fraction served as the memory subset. After blood collection by leukapheresis, PBMCs were isolated using Ficoll-Histopaque density gradient centrifugation and then cryopreserved in the vapor phase of liquid nitrogen. Analytical flow cytometry was used to check the purity and quantity of every magnetically sorted T cell population. From each sorted fraction, genomic DNA was isolated and quantified by UV absorbance on a Nanodrop 2000c.

Using the deep immunoSEQ assay, TCR CDR3 regions were amplified from genomic DNA by multiplex PCR. Genomic DNA extracted from each cell subset was distributed evenly over all wells of several immunoSEQ 96-well plates, and each plate served as one replicate. For sorted subsets, approximately 190 ng genomic DNA, equal to tens of thousands of T cell genomes, was loaded into each replicate PCR. Purified libraries were measured with a Qubit 3.0 fluorometer, size-checked on a Bioanalyzer 2100, and measured again with the KAPA Library Quantification kit. Every immunoSEQ 96-well plate was sequenced on a dedicated single-read 150-cycle Illumina NextSeq 550 flow cell. As for the authors' bioinformatics: Because only junctional sequences without quality scores were contained in the immunoSEQ output, filtering matching that applied to full-length reads could not be performed. To assign V/J genes and CDR3, sequences were annotated against IMGT germline references using PyIR, a Python wrapper for IgBLAST v1.9. Reads with weak V/J assignments (E-value above 1e-6), missing CDR3, stop codons, out-of-frame junctions, or ambiguous translated residues were removed. V3J clonotypes were defined as sequences sharing the same inferred V gene, J gene, and CDR3 amino acid sequence. To compute the percentage overlap between repertoires, the number of shared unique clonotypes was divided by the size of the smaller repertoire. RTK rarefaction, the Chao1 estimator, and Recon v2.1 estimates of unobserved clonotypes were used to assess repertoire richness. For all TCRbeta clonotypes obtained by the gDNA method from a few donors, generation probabilities were computed with OLGA. TCRdb obtained this table from immuneACCESS and retained in-frame rearrangements with V and J assigned. These tables miss some clones; where compared with another copy, unresolved V genes account for less than half of the shortfall, and the remainder is unexplained. That table gives V, J and clone size, and the DNA gave D and trimming. This sample lists 2 million to 2.5 million clones; roughly 93% were detected once. About 0.39% of the sample belongs to the ten largest clones.

With respect to this clone: The antigen it binds to is not known. No clone much larger than this one lies a single base away; base qualities are absent.

The clonotype comes from a man between 18 and 29 years old in good health. Some clones in this sample may be carry-over from other donors' samples. The V and J genes are TRBV5-4 and TRBJ1-4; 10 central bases correspond to TRBD1. Sequenced: naive CD4+ T cells from PBMCs. This specimen's cell subset or site label, interpreted: CD45RA+ positively selected. The nucleotide sequence is given as TGTGCCAGCAGCTTGGCTAGGGACAGGGGAAATGAAAAACTGTTTTTT. It translates as CASSLARDRGNEKLFF.